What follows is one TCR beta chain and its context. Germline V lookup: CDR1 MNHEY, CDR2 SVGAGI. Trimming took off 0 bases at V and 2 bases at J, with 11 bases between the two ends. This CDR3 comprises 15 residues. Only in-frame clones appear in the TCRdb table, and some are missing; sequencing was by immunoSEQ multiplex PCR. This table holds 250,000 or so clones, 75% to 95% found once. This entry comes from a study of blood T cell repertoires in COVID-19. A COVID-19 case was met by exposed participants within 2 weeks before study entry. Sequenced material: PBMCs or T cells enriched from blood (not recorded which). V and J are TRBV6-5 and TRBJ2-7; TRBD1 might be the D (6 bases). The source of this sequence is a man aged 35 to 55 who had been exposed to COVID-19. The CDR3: CASSYSWTETYEQYF. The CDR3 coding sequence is TGTGCCAGCAGTTACTCTTGGACAGAAACCTACGAGCAGTACTTC.